A selection of T cell receptor beta chains follows, all from one sample in a study of control samples from healthy donors and cancer patients. The data were produced by immunoSEQ multiplex PCR, yet TCRdb's version contains in-frame clones alone and is incomplete. Of tens of thousands of clones in the sample, 89% are singletons; the top ten hold 4.5% to 7%. The sequencing sample was made of blood. These receptors were collected from a man aged 50 to 59 in good health. Each CDR3 is given with its conserved first and last residue. A D gene is named only where the DNA matches it firmly. Only some rows state a clone size, as once, few, many or a class for expanded clones.

CASSLVTGVTYEQYF | TGTGCCAGCAGCTTGGTGACAGGCGTGACCTACGAGCAGTACTTC | - | TRBV7-9 | - | TRBJ2-7
CASSVGQGAYEQYF | TGTGCCAGCAGCGTGGGACAGGGGGCCTACGAGCAGTACTTC | TRBD1 | TRBV6-2/TRBV6-3 | - | TRBJ2-7
CASSHRVLSSYNEQFF | TGTGCCAGCAGCCACCGGGTCTTAAGCTCCTACAATGAGCAGTTCTTC | - | TRBV14 | - | TRBJ2-1
CASSLEDRDYGYTF | TGTGCCAGCAGCTTGGAGGACAGGGACTATGGCTACACCTTC | TRBD1 | TRBV5-5 | - | TRBJ1-2
CASRSTEYSYEQYF | TGTGCCAGCAGGTCGACGGAGTACTCCTACGAGCAGTACTTC | - | TRBV6-5 | - | TRBJ2-7
CASRSYRDKSNGYTF | TGTGCCAGCAGATCCTACCGGGACAAATCGAATGGCTACACCTTC | - | TRBV13 | - | TRBJ1-2
CASSLDVAYEQYF | TGCGCCAGCAGCTTGGACGTAGCCTACGAGCAGTACTTC | - | TRBV5-1 | few | TRBJ2-7
CASSQAGMNTEAFF | TGTGCCAGCAGCCAAGCAGGGATGAACACTGAAGCTTTCTTT | - | TRBV14 | once | TRBJ1-1
CASSQGAGTGLYEQYF | TGCGCCAGCAGCCAAGGGGCCGGGACAGGCCTCTACGAGCAGTACTTC | TRBD1 | TRBV4-1 | - | TRBJ2-7
CASSLGRLNTEAFF | TGTGCCAGCAGCTTGGGCCGACTGAACACTGAAGCTTTCTTT | - | TRBV7-9 | - | TRBJ1-1
CATSRWGATNEKLFF | TGTGCCACCAGCAGGTGGGGGGCAACTAATGAAAAACTGTTTTTT | - | TRBV15 | - | TRBJ1-4
CAITGDLSYGYTF | TGTGCCATCACGGGGGACCTAAGCTATGGCTACACCTTC | - | TRBV10-3 | once | TRBJ1-2
CASSPVSSSRGWYEQYF | TGTGCCAGCAGCCCAGTGAGTTCTTCACGGGGGTGGTACGAGCAGTACTTC | - | TRBV2 | few | TRBJ2-7
CASSLKAGGGDTQYF | TGTGCCAGCAGCCTAAAGGCAGGCGGGGGAGATACGCAGTATTTT | TRBD2 | TRBV13 | - | TRBJ2-3
CASSSNSGSGAFF | TGTGCCAGCAGCTCTAATTCAGGGTCGGGCGCTTTCTTT | - | TRBV6-5 | - | TRBJ1-1
CASSLPSGGYEQYF | TGTGCCAGCAGCTTACCTAGCGGGGGCTACGAGCAGTACTTC | TRBD2 | TRBV11-3 | - | TRBJ2-7
CASSSGQGVGEQYF | TGTGCCAGCAGCTCGGGACAGGGGGTTGGAGAGCAGTACTTC | TRBD1 | TRBV7-6 | few | TRBJ2-7
CASGRLSTEAFF | TGTGCCAGCGGTAGATTATCCACTGAAGCTTTCTTT | - | TRBV6-6 | - | TRBJ1-1
CASSLSALSEAFF | TGTGCCAGCAGTTTATCGGCTTTGTCTGAAGCTTTCTTT | - | TRBV27 | - | TRBJ1-1
CASSPDRGPSYEQYF | TGTGCCAGCAGCCCCGACAGGGGGCCCTCCTACGAGCAGTACTTC | TRBD1 | TRBV11-2 | - | TRBJ2-7
CASSSGRLSTEAFF | TGTGCCAGCAGCAGCGGACGATTGAGCACTGAAGCTTTCTTT | - | TRBV6-5 | few | TRBJ1-1
CASRGTGFYEQYF | TGCGCCAGCAGGGGGACAGGATTCTACGAGCAGTACTTC | TRBD1 | TRBV5-1 | - | TRBJ2-7
CASSLADRYDQPQHF | TGTGCCAGCAGCTTAGCGGACAGGTACGACCAGCCCCAGCATTTT | TRBD1 | TRBV7-8 | - | TRBJ1-5
CASSYRLAGGPYEQYF | TGCGCCAGCAGTTATCGACTAGCGGGGGGCCCCTACGAGCAGTACTTC | TRBD2 | TRBV4-1 | - | TRBJ2-7
CASSLGILPSTYQETQYF | TGTGCCAGCAGCTTGGGGATCTTACCCAGCACGTACCAAGAGACCCAGTACTTC | - | TRBV11-2 | - | TRBJ2-5
CASRPIRTSTIQETQYF | TGTGCCAGCAGACCTATCAGGACTAGTACTATACAAGAGACCCAGTACTTC | TRBD2 | TRBV6-2/TRBV6-3 | few | TRBJ2-5
CASSLSPGWHEQYF | TGTGCCAGCAGCCTAAGTCCAGGATGGCACGAGCAGTACTTC | - | TRBV14 | - | TRBJ2-7
CASSYWQSKNIQYF | TGTGCCAGCAGCTACTGGCAGTCAAAAAACATTCAGTACTTC | - | TRBV5-4 | - | TRBJ2-4
CASSESGQGFTDTQYF | TGCGCCAGCAGTGAGTCGGGACAGGGCTTCACAGATACGCAGTATTTT | TRBD1 | TRBV10-1 | - | TRBJ2-3
CASSRLGDEKLFF | TGTGCCAGCAGTCGTTTGGGCGATGAAAAACTGTTTTTT | - | TRBV9 | - | TRBJ1-4
CASSYGSHEQYF | TGTGCCAGCAGTTACGGGAGTCACGAGCAGTACTTC | - | TRBV6-2/TRBV6-3 | once | TRBJ2-7
CASSLTGTGRTDQPQHF | TGTGCCAGCAGCTTGACAGGGACCGGCCGGACCGATCAGCCCCAGCATTTT | - | TRBV5-6 | - | TRBJ1-5
CASSIATGTGVGEQFF | TGTGCCAGTAGTATAGCTACCGGGACAGGGGTCGGTGAGCAGTTCTTC | TRBD1 | TRBV19 | - | TRBJ2-1
CASSLGAGPATNEKLFF | TGTGCCAGCAGCTTAGGAGCAGGGCCTGCAACTAATGAAAAACTGTTTTTT | - | TRBV11-2 | - | TRBJ1-4
CASSPLGPDNEQFF | TGTGCCAGCTCACCACTTGGCCCCGACAATGAGCAGTTCTTC | - | TRBV18 | - | TRBJ2-1
CATSDRTDGPIYGYTF | TGTGCCACCAGTGATCGTACGGACGGGCCGATCTATGGCTACACCTTC | - | TRBV24-1 | - | TRBJ1-2
CAWTLVQSGLAGRETQYF | TGTGCCTGGACTCTAGTGCAATCGGGGCTAGCGGGTCGAGAGACCCAGTACTTC | TRBD2 | TRBV30 | - | TRBJ2-5
CASSLVGGKEEKLFF | TGTGCCAGCAGCTTAGTTGGGGGGAAGGAAGAAAAACTGTTTTTT | - | TRBV7-6 | once | TRBJ1-4
CASSIDAQNTEAFF | TGTGCCAGTAGTATCGACGCTCAGAACACTGAAGCTTTCTTT | - | TRBV19 | - | TRBJ1-1
CASSSLRDGNTEAFF | TGCGCCAGCAGCTCGCTCCGGGACGGGAACACTGAAGCTTTCTTT | - | TRBV5-1 | - | TRBJ1-1
CATSRDPLAHEQFF | TGTGCCACCAGCAGAGACCCACTAGCACATGAGCAGTTCTTC | - | TRBV15 | - | TRBJ2-1
CASSLAGAPFLNSNTGELFF | TGTGCCAGCAGTCTCGCAGGGGCCCCATTTCTCAACTCCAACACCGGGGAGCTGTTTTTT | - | TRBV14 | few | TRBJ2-2
CSVEAGTGGSYEQYF | TGCAGCGTTGAAGCCGGGACAGGGGGGTCCTACGAGCAGTACTTC | TRBD1 | TRBV29-1 | - | TRBJ2-7
CASTPGQTSYEQYF | TGTGCCAGTACCCCGGGACAGACCTCCTACGAGCAGTACTTC | TRBD1 | TRBV16 | - | TRBJ2-7
CASSFGRQQPQHF | TGTGCCAGCAGTTTTGGCAGGCAGCAGCCCCAGCATTTT | - | TRBV27 | few | TRBJ1-5
CASRSMGTGDYGYTF | TGTGCCAGTCGAAGTATGGGGACAGGGGACTATGGCTACACCTTC | TRBD1 | TRBV19 | - | TRBJ1-2
CSAPGSAGYTF | TGCAGTGCGCCGGGTTCCGCGGGCTACACCTTC | - | TRBV20-1 | - | TRBJ1-2
CASSSTRQGLSPLHF | TGTGCCAGCAGTTCCACACGACAGGGTTTGTCACCCCTCCACTTT | TRBD1 | TRBV28 | - | TRBJ1-6
CASSRASNTGELFF | TGTGCCAGCAGCCGGGCTTCGAACACCGGGGAGCTGTTTTTT | - | TRBV7-9 | - | TRBJ2-2